The sequence of this TCR beta chain was determined in a study of shared clonotypes between healthy human individuals. V gave up 3 bases and J gave up 4 bases; unmatched junction bases: 23. This CDR3 has 20 amino acids. Germline CDR1 reads SGHVT; CDR2 reads SQSDAQ. The protocol was immunoSEQ multiplex PCR, while the TCRdb copy is restricted to in-frame clones and leaves out a portion. Among roughly 720,000 clones listed, about 92% were seen once. Specimen: memory CD8+ T cells from PBMCs. The sample's subset: CD45RO+ cells pooled with CCR7-negative TemRA cells. J is TRBJ2-7 and V is TRBV7-4; TRBD2 aligns across 8 bases. The receptor was derived from a man younger than 35 in good health. Some clones in this sample may be carry-over from other donors' samples. CDR3 nucleotide sequence: TGTGCCAGCAGCTTCGCGGGGGCTCAGGTTCCGAGCGGGAGTAGGTACGAGCAGTACTTC. This sequence encodes CASSFAGAQVPSGSRYEQYF.